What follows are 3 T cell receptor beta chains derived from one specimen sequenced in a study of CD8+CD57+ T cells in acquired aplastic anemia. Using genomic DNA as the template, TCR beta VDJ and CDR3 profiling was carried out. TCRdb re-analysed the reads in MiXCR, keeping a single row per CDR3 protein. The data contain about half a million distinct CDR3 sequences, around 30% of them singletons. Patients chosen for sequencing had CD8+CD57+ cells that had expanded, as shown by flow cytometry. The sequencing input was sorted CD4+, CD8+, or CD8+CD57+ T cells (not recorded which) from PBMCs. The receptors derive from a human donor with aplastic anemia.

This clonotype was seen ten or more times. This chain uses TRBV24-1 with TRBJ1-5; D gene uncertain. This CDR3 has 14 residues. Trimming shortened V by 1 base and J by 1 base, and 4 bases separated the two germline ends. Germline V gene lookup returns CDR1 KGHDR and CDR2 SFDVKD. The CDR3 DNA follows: TGTGCCACCAGTGATTTACACAGCAATCAGCCCCAGCATTTT. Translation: CATSDLHSNQPQHF.

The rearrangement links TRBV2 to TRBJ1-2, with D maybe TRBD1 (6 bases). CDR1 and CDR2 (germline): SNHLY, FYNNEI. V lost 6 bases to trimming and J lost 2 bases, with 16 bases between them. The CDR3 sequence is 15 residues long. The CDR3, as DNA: TGTGCCAGCAGGAACCGGGACATTGGAAACTATGGCTACACCTTC. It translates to CASRNRDIGNYGYTF.

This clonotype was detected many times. CDR3 nucleotides: TGCAGTGCTAGCTGGGACAGGGATTTATACGAGCAGTACTTC. This codes for CSASWDRDLYEQYF. V and J are TRBV20-1 and TRBJ2-7; 9 bases match TRBD1. V lost 3 bases and J lost 4; bases outside the gene matches: 7. The CDR3 loop spans 14 amino acids. The germline V gene has CDR1 DFQATT and CDR2 SNEGSKA (reference sequence).